The 15 T cell receptor beta chains presented below share a single source sample, sequenced in a study of identical twins. TCRdb reanalysed the 5' RACE reads using MiXCR and keeps one entry per CDR3 protein. The repertoire consists of 420,000 or so distinct CDR3 sequences, with less than 20% occurring once and the leading ten covering around 12%. What was sequenced was naive T cells sorted from blood. Receptors were obtained from a man aged 50-59 years in good health.

The chain carries TRBV3-1 and TRBJ2-7, with 10 positions matching TRBD1. CDR3 length: 14 residues. V trimming: 4 bases; J trimming: 7 bases; junction bases outside the gene matches: 7. The germline CDR1 and CDR2 sequences are LGHDT and YNNKEL (reference sequence). In DNA, the CDR3 is TGTGCCAGCAGCCCCTCCGGGACAGGGGATGAGCAGTACTTC. The encoded protein is CASSPSGTGDEQYF.

This clonotype occurred many times. The rearrangement links TRBV29-1 to TRBJ2-7, with TRBD1 matching 7 bases. V lost 5 bases, J lost 6 bases, and 10 bases stayed unmatched. Germline V CDR1 and CDR2: SQVTM, ANQGSEA. The CDR3 runs 13 residues. In nucleotides, the CDR3 is TGCAGCGTTAAAGGGGGCAAGCTTATCGAGCAGTACTTC. Its translation is CSVKGGKLIEQYF.

This clonotype occurred many times. This chain joins TRBV10-3 and TRBJ2-7, with 10 bases fitting TRBD2. This CDR3 spans 19 amino acids. The V and J ends lost 0 bases and 4 bases, in that order; junction bases with no gene match: 15. Per germline, CDR1 ENHRY and CDR2 SYGVKD. The CDR3 nucleotides read TGTGCCATCAGTGAGTCATTAGCGGGGGGCCTACAGCCGTCTTACGAGCAGTACTTC. Protein: CAISESLAGGLQPSYEQYF.

In nucleotides, the CDR3 is TGCAGCGTTGAAGATCTTCGCCCAGGGCTCACAGATACGCAGTATTTT. This translates into CSVEDLRPGLTDTQYF. The chain uses TRBV29-1 and TRBJ2-3; tentatively, D is TRBD1 (5 bases). CDR3 length equals 16 residues. The V gene's germline CDR1 is SQVTM and CDR2 ANQGSEA. V lost 0 bases and J 2 bases, leaving 15 bases between the germline ends.

This chain uses TRBV19 with TRBJ1-5; no definite D call. Germline CDR1 LNHDA, CDR2 SQIVND (reference sequence). CDR3 length: 16 amino acids. Trimming stripped 6 bases from V and 1 base from J, with 16 bases between. CDR3 protein: CASSDTRLGSNQPQHF. The CDR3 DNA follows: TGTGCCAGTAGCGATACCAGACTGGGGAGCAATCAGCCCCAGCATTTT.

The CDR3 sequence is CASSPSPAGLNEQYF. The CDR3 DNA is TGTGCCAGCTCACCATCCCCGGCAGGGTTAAACGAGCAGTACTTC. V is TRBV18 and J is TRBJ2-7; D may be TRBD1 (5 bases). With 2 bases removed from V and 5 bases from J, the gap between germline ends came to 16 bases. The germline CDR1 and CDR2 sequences are KGHSH and LQKENI. The CDR3 covers 15 residues.

This clonotype came up many times. The chain couples TRBV6-2 or TRBV6-3 to TRBJ2-5; 10 bases align to TRBD2. Germline V gene sequence: CDR1 MNHEY, CDR2 SVGEGT. CDR3 length: 16 residues. V lost 0 bases and J lost 1; bases outside the gene matches: 2. The CDR3, as DNA: TGTGCCAGCAGTTACTCGCTAGCGGGAGTCCAAGAGACCCAGTACTTC. Translation gives CASSYSLAGVQETQYF.

This clonotype was recorded at least ten times. The V gene is TRBV20-1, the J gene TRBJ2-7; possible D gene TRBD1, 6 bases. V lost 8 bases and J lost 3, with 14 bases in between. This CDR3 spans 12 amino acids. Germline loops: CDR1 DFQATT, CDR2 SNEGSKA (reference sequence). The CDR3 region is CSSLPRGYEQYF. The CDR3 nucleotides read TGCAGTTCACTTCCCAGGGGCTACGAGCAGTACTTC.

The rearrangement joins TRBV27 to TRBJ2-7, with D possibly being TRBD1 (6 bases). The CDR3 is made up of 14 amino acids. Per germline, CDR1 MNHEY and CDR2 SMNVEV (reference sequence). Between the trimmed V and J ends, which lost 3 bases and 1 base, there was a span of 10 bases. CDR3 protein: CASSLSGQSYEQYF. CDR3 in DNA: TGTGCCAGCAGTTTGTCAGGACAGTCCTACGAGCAGTACTTC.

There are many counts of this clonotype. This chain joins TRBV20-1 and TRBJ2-7; TRBD2 matches at 7 bases. Per the germline V gene, CDR1 is DFQATT and CDR2 is SNEGSKA (reference sequence). The CDR3 length is 15 residues. The V and J ends lost 3 bases and 5 bases, in that order; junction bases with no gene match: 13. The CDR3 protein is CSASNPGGRGDEQYF. CDR3 in DNA: TGCAGTGCTAGTAACCCTGGCGGGAGAGGCGACGAGCAGTACTTC.

Ten or more counts support this clonotype. V usage is TRBV2 and J usage is TRBJ2-1; 14 bases fit TRBD2. The CDR3 is 15 residues long. V dropped 6 bases and J dropped 7; count of bases not matched to a gene: 5. The germline V gene has CDR1 SNHLY and CDR2 FYNNEI. Here the CDR3 DNA reads TGTGCCAGCAGGCTGACTAGCGGGGGGGCTAATGAGCAGTTCTTC. Its protein is CASRLTSGGANEQFF.

The chain uses TRBV5-1 and TRBJ2-1, with D possibly TRBD2 on 6 matching bases. The CDR3 has 16 amino acids. From germline, CDR1 is SGHRS and CDR2 YFSETQ. The V gene lost 4 bases and the J gene lost 0 bases, with 14 bases spanning the gap. The CDR3 coding sequence is TGCGCCAGCAGCCCGGGGACTCTTAGCTCCTACAATGAGCAGTTCTTC. Its translation: CASSPGTLSSYNEQFF.

The rearrangement links TRBV4-1 to TRBJ1-5; the D is unclear. The ends were cut back, 0 bases at V and 1 base at J, with 10 bases in the middle. The germline CDR1 and CDR2 sequences are MGHRA and YSYEKL. The CDR3 spans 16 residues. The CDR3 sequence: CASSQEVAPSNQPQHF. The CDR3 DNA sequence: TGCGCCAGCAGCCAAGAAGTGGCACCGAGCAATCAGCCCCAGCATTTT.

This chain links TRBV4-2 with TRBJ2-1; D is possibly TRBD2 (6 bases). V was shortened by 0 bases and J by 6 bases, with 12 bases between the two germline ends. This CDR3 contains 15 residues. Germline V gene data show CDR1 as LGHNA and CDR2 as YNFKEQ. The CDR3 loop reads CASSQEPLAVNEQFF. DNA for the CDR3: TGTGCCAGCAGCCAAGAGCCACTAGCCGTCAATGAGCAGTTCTTC.

This sequence joins TRBV5-1 and TRBJ1-2; D not certain. The germline V gene has CDR1 SGHRS and CDR2 YFSETQ. This CDR3 region has 13 residues. Trimming took 4 bases from V and 8 from J, leaving 15 bases between them. The CDR3 DNA sequence: TGCGCCAGCAGCCGCATGACGCTCGAAGGCTACACCTTC. Translated, it gives CASSRMTLEGYTF.